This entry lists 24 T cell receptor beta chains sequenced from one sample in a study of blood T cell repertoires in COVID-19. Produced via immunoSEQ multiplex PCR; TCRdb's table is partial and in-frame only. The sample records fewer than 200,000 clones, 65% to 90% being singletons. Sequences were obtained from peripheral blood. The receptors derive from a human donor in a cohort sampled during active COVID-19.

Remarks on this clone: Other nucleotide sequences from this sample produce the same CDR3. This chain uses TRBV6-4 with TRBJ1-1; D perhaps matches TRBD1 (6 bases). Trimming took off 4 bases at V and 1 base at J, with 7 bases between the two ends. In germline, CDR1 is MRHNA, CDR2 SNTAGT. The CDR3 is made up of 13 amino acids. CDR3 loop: CASSATGNTEAFF. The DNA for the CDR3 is TGTGCCAGCAGTGCGACAGGGAACACTGAAGCTTTCTTT.

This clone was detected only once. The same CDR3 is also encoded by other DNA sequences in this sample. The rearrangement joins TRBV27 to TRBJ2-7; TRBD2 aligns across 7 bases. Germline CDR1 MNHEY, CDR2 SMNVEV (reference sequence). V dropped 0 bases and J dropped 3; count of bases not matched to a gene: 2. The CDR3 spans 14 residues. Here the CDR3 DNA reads TGTGCCAGCAGTTTATCGCGGGGGAGCTACGAGCAGTACTTC. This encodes CASSLSRGSYEQYF.

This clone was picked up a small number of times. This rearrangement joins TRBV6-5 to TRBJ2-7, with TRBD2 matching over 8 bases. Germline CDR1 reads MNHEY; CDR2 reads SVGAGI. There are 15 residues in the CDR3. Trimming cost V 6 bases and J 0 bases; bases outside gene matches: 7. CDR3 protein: CASSITGTSSYEQYF. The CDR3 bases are TGTGCCAGCAGCATAACCGGGACTAGCTCCTACGAGCAGTACTTC.

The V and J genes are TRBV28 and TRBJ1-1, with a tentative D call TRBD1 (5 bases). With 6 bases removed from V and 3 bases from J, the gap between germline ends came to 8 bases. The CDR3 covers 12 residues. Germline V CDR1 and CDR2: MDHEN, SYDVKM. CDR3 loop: CASRRQYTEAFF. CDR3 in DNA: TGTGCCAGCAGAAGACAGTACACTGAAGCTTTCTTT.

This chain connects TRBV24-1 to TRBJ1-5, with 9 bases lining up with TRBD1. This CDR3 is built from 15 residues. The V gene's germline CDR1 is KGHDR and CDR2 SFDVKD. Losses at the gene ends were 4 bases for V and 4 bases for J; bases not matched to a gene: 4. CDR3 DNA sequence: TGTGCCACCAGTGAGAGGGACAGGGAAAATCAGCCCCAGCATTTT. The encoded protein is CATSERDRENQPQHF.

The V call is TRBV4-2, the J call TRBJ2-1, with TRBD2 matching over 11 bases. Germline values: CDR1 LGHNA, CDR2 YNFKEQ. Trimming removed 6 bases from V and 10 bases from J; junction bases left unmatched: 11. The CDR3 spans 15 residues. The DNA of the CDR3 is TGTGCCAGCAGTACACCGGGACTAGCGGTTGAGGAGCAGTTCTTC. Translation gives CASSTPGLAVEEQFF.

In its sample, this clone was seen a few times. In DNA form, the CDR3 reads TGCGCCAGCAGCTTAGACAGGGGTGGCTATGGCTACACCTTC. Translation: CASSLDRGGYGYTF. This chain uses TRBV5-1 with TRBJ1-2; 8 positions agree with TRBD1. The CDR3 runs to 14 residues. Trimming took 2 bases from V and 4 from J; bases not matched to a gene: 4. From germline, CDR1 is SGHRS and CDR2 YFSETQ.

The CDR3 DNA reads TGTGCCAGCAGCTCTTTGACCCCCAGGGGGCGCGGGACTGAAGCTTTCTTT. Protein: CASSSLTPRGRGTEAFF. The chain links TRBV28 to TRBJ1-1; 8 positions match TRBD1. The CDR3 runs 17 residues. Trimming removed 6 bases from V and 5 bases from J; junction bases left unmatched: 17. The V gene's germline CDR1 is MDHEN and CDR2 SYDVKM.

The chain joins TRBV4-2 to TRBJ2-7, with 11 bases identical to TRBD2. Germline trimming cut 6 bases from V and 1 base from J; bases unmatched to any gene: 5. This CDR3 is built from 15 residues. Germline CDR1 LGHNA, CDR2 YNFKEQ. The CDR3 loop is CASRSTSGESYEQYF. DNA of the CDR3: TGTGCCAGCAGGTCGACTAGCGGGGAATCCTACGAGCAGTACTTC.

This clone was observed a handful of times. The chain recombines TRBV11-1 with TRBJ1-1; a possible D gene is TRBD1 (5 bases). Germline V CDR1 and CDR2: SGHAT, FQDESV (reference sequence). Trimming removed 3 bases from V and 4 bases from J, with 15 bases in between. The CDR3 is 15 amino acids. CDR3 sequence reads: CASSLAPNRGTEAFF. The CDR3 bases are TGTGCCAGCAGCTTGGCGCCCAATAGGGGCACTGAAGCTTTCTTT. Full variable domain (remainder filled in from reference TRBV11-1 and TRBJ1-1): EAEVAQSPRYKITEKSQAVAFWCDPISGHATLYWYRQILGQGPELLVQFQDESVVDDSQLPKDRFSAERLKGVDSTLKIQPAELGDSAMYLCASSLAPNRGTEAFFGQGTRLTVV.

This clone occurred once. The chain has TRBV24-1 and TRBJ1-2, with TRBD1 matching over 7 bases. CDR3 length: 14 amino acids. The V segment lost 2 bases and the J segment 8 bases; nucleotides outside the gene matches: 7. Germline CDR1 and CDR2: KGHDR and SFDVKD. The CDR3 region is CATSDSGTAGGYTF. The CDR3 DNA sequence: TGTGCCACCAGTGATTCCGGGACAGCCGGCGGCTACACCTTC.

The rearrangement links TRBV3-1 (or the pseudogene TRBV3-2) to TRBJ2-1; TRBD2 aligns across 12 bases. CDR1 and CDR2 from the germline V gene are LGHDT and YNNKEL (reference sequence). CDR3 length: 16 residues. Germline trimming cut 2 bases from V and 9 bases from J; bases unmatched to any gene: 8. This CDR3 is CASSQPLLAGGSEQFF. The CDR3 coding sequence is TGTGCCAGCAGCCAACCACTACTAGCGGGGGGAAGTGAGCAGTTCTTC.

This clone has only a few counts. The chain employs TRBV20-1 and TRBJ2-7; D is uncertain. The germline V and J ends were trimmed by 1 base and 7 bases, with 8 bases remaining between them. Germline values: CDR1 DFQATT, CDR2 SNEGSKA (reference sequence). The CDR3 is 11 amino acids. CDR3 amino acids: CSARVIEEQYF. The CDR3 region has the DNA TGCAGTGCTAGAGTGATCGAGGAGCAGTACTTC.

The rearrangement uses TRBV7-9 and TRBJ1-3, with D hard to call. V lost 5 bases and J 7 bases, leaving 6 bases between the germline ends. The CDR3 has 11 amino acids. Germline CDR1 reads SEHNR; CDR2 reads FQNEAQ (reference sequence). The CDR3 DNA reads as TGTGCCAGCAGCAAGCCCAACACCATATATTTT. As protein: CASSKPNTIYF.

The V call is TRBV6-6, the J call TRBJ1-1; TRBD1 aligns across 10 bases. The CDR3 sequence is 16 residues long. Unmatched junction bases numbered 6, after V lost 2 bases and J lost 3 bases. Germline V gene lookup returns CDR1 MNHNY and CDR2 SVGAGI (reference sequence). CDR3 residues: CASSYGTGARYTEAFF. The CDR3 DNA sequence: TGTGCCAGCAGTTACGGGACAGGGGCGAGGTACACTGAAGCTTTCTTT.

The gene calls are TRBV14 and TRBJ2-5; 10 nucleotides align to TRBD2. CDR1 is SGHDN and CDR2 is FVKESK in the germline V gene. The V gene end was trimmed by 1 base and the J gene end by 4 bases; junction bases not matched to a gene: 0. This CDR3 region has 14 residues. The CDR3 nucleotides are TGTGCCAGCAGCCAAGTAGCGGGAGGAGAGACCCAGTACTTC. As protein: CASSQVAGGETQYF.

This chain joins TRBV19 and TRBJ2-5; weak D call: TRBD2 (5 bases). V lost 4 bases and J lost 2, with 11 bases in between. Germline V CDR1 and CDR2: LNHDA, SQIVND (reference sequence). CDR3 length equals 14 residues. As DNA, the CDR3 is TGTGCCAGTAGTAAGAGGGATACTCAAGAGACCCAGTACTTC. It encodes CASSKRDTQETQYF. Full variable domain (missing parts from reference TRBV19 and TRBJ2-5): DGGITQSPKYLFRKEGQNVTLSCEQNLNHDAMYWYRQDPGQGLRLIYYSQIVNDFQKGDIAEGYSVSREKKESFPLTVTSAQKNPTAFYLCASSKRDTQETQYFGPGTRLLVL.

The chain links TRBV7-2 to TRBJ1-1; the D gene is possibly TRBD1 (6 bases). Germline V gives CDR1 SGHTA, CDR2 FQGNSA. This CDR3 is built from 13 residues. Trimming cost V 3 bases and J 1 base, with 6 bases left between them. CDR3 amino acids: CASSLTGNTEAFF. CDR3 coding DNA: TGTGCCAGCAGCTTGACAGGGAACACTGAAGCTTTCTTT.

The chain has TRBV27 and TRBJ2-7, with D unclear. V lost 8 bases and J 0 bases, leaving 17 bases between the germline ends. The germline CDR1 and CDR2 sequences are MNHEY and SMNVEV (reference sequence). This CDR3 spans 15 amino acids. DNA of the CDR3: TGTGCCAGCCCTGAAGGTGGCCTAGACTCCTACGAGCAGTACTTC. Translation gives CASPEGGLDSYEQYF.

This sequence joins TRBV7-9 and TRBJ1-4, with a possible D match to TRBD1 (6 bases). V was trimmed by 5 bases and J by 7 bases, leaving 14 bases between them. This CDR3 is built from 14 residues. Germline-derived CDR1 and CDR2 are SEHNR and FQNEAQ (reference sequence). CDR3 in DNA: TGTGCCAGCAGCCTACAGGGCTTATCTGAAAAACTGTTTTTT. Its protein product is CASSLQGLSEKLFF.

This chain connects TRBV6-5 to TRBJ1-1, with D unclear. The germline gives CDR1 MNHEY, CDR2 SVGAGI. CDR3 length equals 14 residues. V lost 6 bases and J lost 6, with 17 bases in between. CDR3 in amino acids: CASRLRQGGSEAFF. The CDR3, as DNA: TGTGCCAGCAGATTGAGACAAGGAGGGTCTGAAGCTTTCTTT.

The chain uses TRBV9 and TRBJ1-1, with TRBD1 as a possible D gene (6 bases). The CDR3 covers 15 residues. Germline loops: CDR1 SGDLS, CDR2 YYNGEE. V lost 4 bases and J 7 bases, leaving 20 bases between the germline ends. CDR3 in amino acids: CASSIDAGTNFEAFF. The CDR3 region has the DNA TGTGCCAGCAGCATAGACGCCGGGACAAACTTTGAAGCTTTCTTT.

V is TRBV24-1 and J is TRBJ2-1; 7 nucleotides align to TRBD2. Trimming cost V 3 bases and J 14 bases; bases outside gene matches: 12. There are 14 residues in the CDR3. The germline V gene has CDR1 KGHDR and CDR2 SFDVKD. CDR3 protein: CATSDDRLAGREFF. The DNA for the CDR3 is TGTGCCACCAGTGATGACCGACTAGCTGGGAGGGAGTTCTTC.

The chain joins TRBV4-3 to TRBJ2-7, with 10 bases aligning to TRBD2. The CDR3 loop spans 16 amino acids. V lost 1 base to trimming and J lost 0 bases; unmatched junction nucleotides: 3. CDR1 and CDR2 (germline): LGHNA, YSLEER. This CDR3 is CASSQGTSGPSYEQYF. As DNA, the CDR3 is TGCGCCAGCAGCCAAGGGACTAGCGGTCCCTCCTACGAGCAGTACTTC.